This T cell receptor beta chain was documented in a study of brain metastases from non-small cell lung cancer (dated by TCRdb to between 2019 and 2020). About the study as a whole: The study profiled the immune microenvironment of paired resected primary tumors and brain metastases from non-small-cell lung cancer patients. What the research found in general, with its limitations: Paired brain metastases and primary tumors largely shared TCR repertoires, although T-cell densities in the metastases were sparse. T-cell clones were apparently expanded in under 80% of brain metastases relative to the matched primary tumors. T-cell infiltration was lower in brain metastases than in primary tumors (P < 0.001).

The cohort was made up of almost 40 patients with surgically resected non-small-cell lung cancer, each of whom had both a primary tumor specimen and a brain metastasis specimen. The tumor specimens consisted of archival formalin-fixed, paraffin-embedded tissues. The library was prepared using the immunoSEQ multiplex PCR assay. T-cell receptor beta chain repertoire sequencing was performed alongside a 770-gene immune expression panel. Sourced from immuneACCESS, this table was stored by TCRdb with only in-frame sequences that have V and J called. A share of the clones is absent; for the studies checked, an unresolved V gene accounts for under half, and the remainder has no known explanation. The sample contains approximately 1,900 clones, 65% to 90% of them found a single time. Under 8.5% of the sample is taken by the ten largest. A remark on this clone: The antigen it binds to is not known. No base quality information exists; no much larger clone differs at one position. Other DNA sequences in this specimen translate into the identical CDR3.

Measured from the cysteine to the phenylalanine, the CDR3 is 15 residues long. The only DNA kept is the CDR3, 45 bases in frame from the first base. The V end gives up 7 bases and the J end 2 bases, leaving 6 bases in the junction not matched to a gene. For CDR1 and CDR2, the germline V gene lists SGHRS and YFSETQ. This TCR came from a donor aged 40 or over with non-small cell lung cancer. In this chain, TRBV5-1 is recombined with TRBJ2-5; 12 central nucleotides agree with TRBD2. The specimen was tissue from a brain metastasis. Per the publication, the cell subset or site label means: resected brain metastasis paired with primary lung tumor. The CDR3 region: CASGLTSGGQETQYF. The sequenced DNA: TGCGCCAGCGGGTTGACTAGCGGGGGACAAGAGACCCAGTACTTC.